The sequence of this TCR beta chain was determined in a study of vaccination and CD4 T cells after COVID-19. The CDR3 is 14 residues long. Germline V gene sequence: CDR1 MGHDK, CDR2 SYGVNS. Losses at the gene ends were 6 bases for V and 4 bases for J; bases not matched to a gene: 4. The Oncomine TCR Beta short-read assay was applied to DNA of cultured CD4+ T cells. Using the QIAamp micro DNA kit, genomic DNA was extracted from the CD4+ T cells that had been cultured. TCRdb analysed the PCR reads with MiXCR anew, one entry per CDR3 protein. The repertoire consists of about 22,000 distinct CDR3 sequences, with around a third occurring once and the leading ten covering over 10%. This clonotype occurred a few times. Its antigen is as yet unknown. Treatment defined: approximately 9-day PBMC culture with coronavirus spike peptide pools or control peptides (ViraFEST assay).

V usage is TRBV25-1 and J usage is TRBJ2-1; 9 bases match TRBD2. The clonotype was recovered from a human donor with COVID-19. The sample comprised cultured CD4+ T cells from blood. CDR3 DNA sequence: TGTGCCAGCAGCTCTAGCGGGGTTTACAATGAGCAGTTCTTC. It encodes CASSSSGVYNEQFF.